A single sample is the source of the 18 T cell receptor beta chains below, sequenced in a study of early T cells in non-severe SARS-CoV-2 infection. TCRdb redid the calling of the 5' RACE reads with MiXCR, one entry per CDR3 protein. The profile covers roughly 30,000 distinct CDR3 sequences, with 4.5% to 7% appearing a single time and roughly 13% taken by the ten largest. The sample was whole blood. These receptors were obtained from an adult who was a healthcare worker with PCR-confirmed SARS-CoV-2 infection or an uninfected control (not recorded which).

There are many counts of this clonotype. This rearrangement joins TRBV5-1 to TRBJ2-3; 7 bases map to TRBD1. V dropped 2 bases and J dropped 0; count of bases not matched to a gene: 12. The length of the CDR3 is 18 residues. The germline gives CDR1 SGHRS, CDR2 YFSETQ. The CDR3 DNA follows: TGCGCCAGCAGCTTAAGGGACAGACCCGATCTCAGCACAGATACGCAGTATTTT. Protein: CASSLRDRPDLSTDTQYF.

The chain couples TRBV10-3 to TRBJ1-2; 10 bases map to TRBD1. V lost 4 bases to trimming and J lost 6 bases; unmatched junction nucleotides: 11. This CDR3 has 16 amino acids. Germline lookup yields CDR1 ENHRY and CDR2 SYGVKD. This CDR3 reads CAISGNIRDRGNGYTF. The DNA of the CDR3 is TGTGCCATCAGTGGAAATATCCGGGACAGGGGAAATGGCTACACCTTC.

This clonotype was picked up a small number of times. The V gene is TRBV7-9, the J gene TRBJ2-7; 8 bases are shared with TRBD1. V gave up 5 bases and J gave up 5 bases; unmatched junction bases: 5. Germline CDR1 reads SEHNR; CDR2 reads FQNEAQ (reference sequence). The CDR3 extends over 13 amino acids. The CDR3 DNA reads TGTGCCAGCAGCCCCTGGACAGGGAACGAGCAGTACTTC. Its protein product is CASSPWTGNEQYF. The variable domain in full, completed from reference TRBV7-9 and TRBJ2-7, reads DTGVSQNPRHKITKRGQNVTFRCDPISEHNRLYWYRQTLGQGPEFLTYFQNEAQLEKSRLLSDRFSAERPKGSFSTLEIQRTEQGDSAMYLCASSPWTGNEQYFGPGTRLTVT.

Ten or more counts support this clonotype. The CDR3 DNA is TGTGCCAGCAGTTTTCTGGCAAACACTGAAGCTTTCTTT. It is translated as CASSFLANTEAFF. This chain uses TRBV12-3 or TRBV12-4 with TRBJ1-1; no firm D call. V lost 3 bases and J 2 bases, leaving 7 bases between the germline ends. This CDR3 region has 13 residues.

There are many counts of this clonotype. This chain uses TRBV5-4 with TRBJ2-2; D ambiguous. Trimming shortened V by 0 bases and J by 1 base, and 7 bases separated the two germline ends. The CDR3 covers 15 residues. The V gene's germline CDR1 is SGHNT and CDR2 YYREEE (reference sequence). The CDR3 spells CASSLDALNTGELFF. CDR3 sequence (DNA): TGTGCCAGCAGCTTGGACGCCCTGAACACCGGGGAGCTGTTTTTT.

This clonotype was detected many times. The chain has TRBV5-1 and TRBJ2-7, with D maybe TRBD1 (6 bases). This CDR3 has 15 amino acids. The germline V gene has CDR1 SGHRS and CDR2 YFSETQ. The V end lost 4 bases, the J end lost 2 bases, and 16 bases lay between the germline ends. The CDR3 DNA sequence: TGCGCCAGCAGCCATACCGGGACAATTACCTACGAGCAGTACTTC. Protein: CASSHTGTITYEQYF.

This clonotype was recorded at least ten times. The chain recombines TRBV5-6 with TRBJ2-5; 7 bases match TRBD1. Losses at the gene ends were 2 bases for V and 5 bases for J; bases not matched to a gene: 6. CDR3 length: 14 residues. Germline V gives CDR1 SGHDT, CDR2 YYEEEE. The CDR3 protein is CASSFGRGLETQYF. CDR3 bases: TGTGCCAGCAGCTTTGGCAGGGGGTTGGAGACCCAGTACTTC.

The gene calls are TRBV24-1 and TRBJ2-3, with TRBD2 identical over 7 bases. Germline-derived CDR1 and CDR2 are KGHDR and SFDVKD. The CDR3 spans 15 residues. The trim removed 5 bases at V and 2 bases at J, leaving 6 bases unmatched. The CDR3 is CATSARLAHTDTQYF. As DNA, the CDR3 is TGTGCCACCAGTGCGAGACTAGCCCACACAGATACGCAGTATTTT.

The V call is TRBV14, the J call TRBJ2-3, with unresolved D. The V gene lost 0 bases and the J gene lost 4 bases, with 5 bases spanning the gap. This CDR3 region has 13 residues. Germline assignment: CDR1 SGHDN and CDR2 FVKESK. The CDR3 DNA is TGTGCCAGCAGCCAAGATCGAGCAGATACGCAGTATTTT. It translates to CASSQDRADTQYF. The entire variable domain, with the rest obtained from reference TRBV14 and TRBJ2-3, is as follows: EAGVTQFPSHSVIEKGQTVTLRCDPISGHDNLYWYRRVMGKEIKFLLHFVKESKQDESGMPNNRFLAERTGGTYSTLKVQPAELEDSGVYFCASSQDRADTQYFGPGTRLTVL.

This clonotype has at least ten counts. CDR3 amino acids: CSAIPNYGYTF. The CDR3 DNA follows: TGCAGTGCTATCCCTAACTATGGCTACACCTTC. The chain recombines TRBV20-1 with TRBJ1-2; no clear D gene. Between the trimmed V and J ends, which lost 4 bases and 0 bases, there was a span of 3 bases. The CDR3 consists of 11 residues. Germline loops: CDR1 DFQATT, CDR2 SNEGSKA (reference sequence).

This clonotype was counted many times. This chain joins TRBV12-3 or TRBV12-4 and TRBJ2-5, with unresolved D. CDR3 length: 13 amino acids. V was shortened by 5 bases and J by 1 base, with 8 bases between the two germline ends. In DNA form, the CDR3 reads TGTGCCAGCAGTGAGCTGCCCCAAGAGACCCAGTACTTC. Translating gives CASSELPQETQYF.

The chain recombines TRBV18 with TRBJ2-1; the match to TRBD2 covers 8 bases. The CDR3 contains 14 residues. Germline CDR1 reads KGHSH; CDR2 reads LQKENI. The J segment lost 16 bases and the V segment lost 3 bases, leaving 14 bases of the junction unmatched. The CDR3 bases are TGTGCCAGCTCACCGGTCGGGACTAGTTTTAATATTTTCTTC. It yields the protein CASSPVGTSFNIFF.

This clonotype has ten or more counts. The chain couples TRBV18 to TRBJ1-1; a possible D gene is TRBD1 (5 bases). The CDR3 is 18 residues long. The V end lost 3 bases, the J end lost 3 bases, and 23 bases lay between the germline ends. Germline lookup yields CDR1 KGHSH and CDR2 LQKENI. The CDR3 DNA is TGTGCCAGCTCACCCCCTCCAACAGGTGGGATTCGGGACACTGAAGCTTTCTTT. It is translated as CASSPPPTGGIRDTEAFF.

This clonotype showed up many times. V and J are TRBV28 and TRBJ2-5, with TRBD2 as a possible D gene (6 bases). Trimming removed 5 bases from V and 1 base from J, with 14 bases in between. Germline lookup yields CDR1 MDHEN and CDR2 SYDVKM. CDR3 length: 15 residues. The CDR3: CASSGGGEAQETQYF. The CDR3, as DNA: TGTGCCAGCAGTGGTGGCGGGGAGGCCCAAGAGACCCAGTACTTC.

This clonotype was picked up many times. This chain joins TRBV9 and TRBJ2-5; no firm D call. Trimming took 0 bases from V and 3 from J, leaving 9 bases between them. This CDR3 spans 14 amino acids. Germline V gene sequence: CDR1 SGDLS, CDR2 YYNGEE. CDR3 bases: TGTGCCAGCAGCGTAGGAGGAGCAGAAGAGACCCAGTACTTC. Translating gives CASSVGGAEETQYF.

This clonotype occurred many times. This CDR3 reads CASTPKELNTGELFF. CDR3 nucleotides: TGTGCCAGCACCCCGAAGGAGCTGAACACCGGGGAGCTGTTTTTT. The chain is built from TRBV28 and TRBJ2-2; D gene unclear. Trimming removed 7 bases from V and 1 base from J, with 13 bases in between. Looked up from germline, CDR1 is MDHEN and CDR2 is SYDVKM. The CDR3 runs 15 residues.

This clonotype was recorded many times. V and J are TRBV14 and TRBJ2-7; no clear D gene. Germline CDR1 reads SGHDN; CDR2 reads FVKESK. Between the trimmed V and J ends, which lost 1 base and 7 bases, there was a span of 8 bases. There are 12 residues in the CDR3. CDR3 coding DNA: TGTGCCAGCAGCCAAGGACGCTTAGAGCAGTACTTC. Its protein is CASSQGRLEQYF.

Remarks on this clonotype: Being one base from a much bigger clone, this may be a read error. This chain connects TRBV28 to TRBJ2-3; the D gene is possibly TRBD2 (5 bases). The CDR3 has 15 amino acids. Germline V lookup: CDR1 MDHEN, CDR2 SYDVKM. CDR3 region: CVSSLDSARTDTQYF. The CDR3 DNA reads TGTGTCAGCAGCCTGGACTCCGCCCGCACAGATACGCAGTATTTT. The whole variable domain, filled in from reference TRBV28 and TRBJ2-3, reads DVKVTQSSRYLVKRTGEKVFLECVQDMDHENMFWYRQDPGLGLRLIYFSYDVKMKEKGDIPEGYSVSREKKERFSLILESASTNQTSMYLCVSSLDSARTDTQYFGPGTRLTVL.